The clone carrying this T cell receptor beta chain has only a few counts. Both iRepertoire HTBI primers and Arm-PCR of CDR3 regions were used to build the TCR beta libraries. MiXCR, applied by TCRdb to the multiplex PCR reads, yields one record per CDR3 protein. This sample yields about 560,000 distinct CDR3 sequences, of which more than 15% are seen a single time; about 12% belongs to the top ten. These data are taken from a study of regulatory T cells in long-lasting Graves disease. This sample's time point: newly diagnosed GD, antithyroid drugs for less than 3 months. PBMCs provided the RNA from which the TCR library was made. This CDR3 is 14 amino acids long. Trimming removed 1 base at V and 5 bases at J, with 11 bases between. These data also featured in a second study, about T cells in Graves' hyperthyroidism and ophthalmopathy.

This receptor was obtained from a man younger than 30 with Graves disease. The V gene is TRBV12-3 or TRBV12-4, the J gene TRBJ2-5; D possibly uses TRBD1 or TRBD2 (5 bases each). This specimen was peripheral blood mononuclear cells (PBMCs), taken at new diagnosis, from a patient treated with antithyroid drugs. The CDR3 here is CASSLVIWGETQYF. The DNA of the CDR3 is TGTGCCAGCAGTTTAGTAATCTGGGGGGAGACCCAGTACTTC.